Shown below are 14 T cell receptor beta chains from a single sample sequenced in a study of blood T cells in healthy people across ages. Alongside a J-beta primer mix, a sample-barcoded 5' primer served in a second PCR lasting about 7 to 12 cycles. TCRdb called the 5' RACE reads again in MiXCR, with one record for every CDR3 protein. The data hold fewer than 950,000 distinct CDR3 sequences, with 53% observed a single time. Sequences were obtained from blood. The origin of the receptors is a man at least 80 years old in good health.

The chain recombines TRBV24-1 with TRBJ2-4; D possibly corresponds to TRBD2 (6 bases). CDR3 length: 11 residues. CDR1 and CDR2 from the germline V gene are KGHDR and SFDVKD. The germline V and J ends were trimmed by 6 bases and 8 bases, with 7 bases remaining between them. DNA of the CDR3: TGTGCCACCAGTTGGGGGGACATTCAGTACTTC. It is translated as CATSWGDIQYF.

The chain has TRBV13 and TRBJ1-1; D unresolved. CDR3 length equals 14 residues. Germline V gene sequence: CDR1 PRHDT, CDR2 FYEKMQ (reference sequence). Trimming pared 1 base from V and 1 base from J, leaving 7 bases between. In DNA, the CDR3 is TGTGCCAGCAGCTTAGAACCGGGGAACACTGAAGCTTTCTTT. Its protein product is CASSLEPGNTEAFF.

The V gene is TRBV5-1, the J gene TRBJ2-5; D is perhaps TRBD1 (6 bases). V was trimmed by 4 bases and J by 2 bases, leaving 12 bases between them. The CDR3 totals 14 residues. Per germline, CDR1 SGHRS and CDR2 YFSETQ. This CDR3 is CASSEQGHQETQYF. The CDR3 DNA is TGCGCCAGCAGCGAGCAGGGACATCAAGAGACCCAGTACTTC.

The chain employs TRBV20-1 and TRBJ2-1; TRBD2 agrees at 13 bases. Judging by the DNA end, TRBJ2-7 fits better; the J call may be wrong. This CDR3 region has 17 residues. Germline assignment: CDR1 DFQATT and CDR2 SNEGSKA (reference sequence). The CDR3 sequence is CSATGGTSGTHYNEQYF. As DNA, the CDR3 is TGCAGTGCTACCGGGGGGACTAGCGGGACCCACTACAATGAGCAGTACTTC.

Comment on this clonotype: Being one base from a much bigger clone, this may be a read error. J is TRBJ1-5 and V is TRBV12-3 or TRBV12-4; no clear D gene. There are 13 residues in the CDR3. CDR3 bases: TGTGCCAGCAGTTTGGGCAGGACTCAGCCCCAGCGTTTT. Translated, it gives CASSLGRTQPQRF.

The genes are TRBV20-1 and TRBJ2-7; 10 nucleotides agree with TRBD2. Unmatched junction bases numbered 8, after V lost 2 bases and J lost 7 bases. Germline V CDR1 and CDR2: DFQATT, SNEGSKA (reference sequence). The CDR3 contains 14 residues. Here the CDR3 DNA reads TGCAGTGCTAGACTAGCGGGAGCCGCGGGGGAGCAGTACTTC. This codes for CSARLAGAAGEQYF.

The J gene is TRBJ1-1, the V gene TRBV27; D perhaps matches TRBD1 (5 bases). Germline CDR1 MNHEY, CDR2 SMNVEV (reference sequence). Trimming left V 6 bases short and J 7 bases short, with 12 bases between. This CDR3 is 12 amino acids long. CDR3 loop: CASRAWGFEAFF. Here the CDR3 DNA reads TGTGCCAGCAGGGCCTGGGGCTTTGAAGCTTTCTTT.

The CDR3 reads CASSLVSQGPYGYTF. CDR3 DNA sequence: TGTGCCAGCAGCTTAGTGAGTCAGGGTCCCTATGGCTACACCTTC. The genes are TRBV7-2 and TRBJ1-2, with D tentatively TRBD1 (5 bases). Germline V gene data show CDR1 as SGHTA and CDR2 as FQGNSA. Trimming cost V 1 base and J 4 bases, with 13 bases left between them. CDR3 length: 15 amino acids.

Remarks on this clonotype: A read error may produce the germline difference seen at one junction end. The genes are TRBV6-5 and TRBJ2-5; no clear D. From germline, CDR1 is MNHEY and CDR2 SVGAGI. The CDR3 sequence is 15 residues long. CDR3 sequence reads: CASSYSVLKKETRYF. In DNA form, the CDR3 reads TGTGCCAGCAGTTACTCGGTACTGAAAAAAGAGACCCGGTACTTC.

The V call is TRBV20-1, the J call TRBJ2-1, with D tentatively TRBD1 (5 bases). CDR1 is DFQATT and CDR2 is SNEGSKA in the germline V gene (reference sequence). V gave up 0 bases and J gave up 4 bases, with 22 bases separating them. CDR3 length: 18 residues. CDR3 nucleotide sequence: TGCAGTGCTAGAGATGGGGCAGGGTCCCGAAAGGATTACAATGAGCAGTTCTTC. Amino acid sequence: CSARDGAGSRKDYNEQFF.

This clonotype was seen ten or more times. The chain joins TRBV5-1 to TRBJ2-7; a possible D gene is TRBD1 (6 bases). CDR1 is SGHRS, CDR2 YFSETQ, per germline. The CDR3 has 14 residues. V shed 3 bases and J shed 0 bases, with 10 bases lying between them. Here the CDR3 DNA reads TGCGCCAGCAGCTACCGGGACATCTCCTACGAGCAGTACTTC. It is translated as CASSYRDISYEQYF.

The chain carries TRBV27 and TRBJ2-7, with D maybe TRBD2 (5 bases). The CDR3 extends over 14 amino acids. From germline, CDR1 is MNHEY and CDR2 SMNVEV (reference sequence). Deletions cut 0 bases from V and 6 bases from J, with 12 bases between. CDR3 DNA: TGTGCCAGCAGTTTATCGGACTTCCCTCGCGAGCAGTACTTC. Protein: CASSLSDFPREQYF.

CDR3 loop: CAGGQGGAEAFF. In DNA, the CDR3 is TGTGCCGGGGGACAGGGGGGTGCTGAAGCTTTCTTT. J is TRBJ1-1 and V is TRBV6-6, with 11 positions matching TRBD1. Unmatched junction bases numbered 5, after V lost 11 bases and J lost 6 bases. The CDR3 is 12 residues long. CDR1 and CDR2 (germline): MNHNY, SVGAGI (reference sequence).

V gene TRBV6-5 combines with J gene TRBJ2-2, with 7 bases identical to TRBD1. The V and J ends lost 10 bases and 6 bases, in that order; junction bases with no gene match: 8. The CDR3 covers 13 residues. Germline CDR1 MNHEY, CDR2 SVGAGI. CDR3 coding DNA: TGTGCCATTCGGGACAGCCGTGCCGGGGAGCTGTTTTTT. Translating gives CAIRDSRAGELFF.